What follows are 23 T cell receptor beta chains derived from one specimen sequenced in a study of cytomegalovirus exposure and HLA in healthy donors. The assay was immunoSEQ multiplex PCR, and TCRdb's table has in-frame clones only and misses some. The sample includes about 240,000 clones, around 87% seen only once; the top ten take 2.5% to 3%. Sequenced input: PBMCs. Receptors originate from a man younger than 35 in good health and CMV-seronegative.

The CDR3 nucleotides read TGTGCCAGTAGTATCCTTTTCCCTTACGAGCAGTACTTC. Translating it yields CASSILFPYEQYF. This chain connects TRBV19 to TRBJ2-7; D uncertain. CDR3 length: 13 residues. Germline values: CDR1 LNHDA, CDR2 SQIVND (reference sequence). V lost 3 bases to trimming and J lost 4 bases, with 10 bases between them.

The chain carries TRBV11-2 and TRBJ2-5, with D tentatively TRBD2 (5 bases). The CDR3 is made up of 16 amino acids. Germline loops: CDR1 SGHAT, CDR2 FQNNGV. V gave up 0 bases and J gave up 2 bases, with 13 bases separating them. The CDR3 loop is CASSLERGWKQETQYF. CDR3 nucleotides: TGTGCCAGCAGCTTAGAACGGGGTTGGAAACAAGAGACCCAGTACTTC.

This rearrangement joins TRBV7-2 to TRBJ2-4; TRBD2 is a possible D gene (6 bases). Germline CDR1 is SGHTA and CDR2 is FQGNSA. V dropped 7 bases and J dropped 2 bases, with 15 bases sitting between them. The CDR3 spans 15 residues. The CDR3 sequence is CASTRDSHTKNIQYF. The CDR3 bases are TGTGCCAGCACCCGGGACTCTCACACCAAAAACATTCAGTACTTC. Full variable domain (outside the CDR3, taken from reference TRBV7-2 and TRBJ2-4): GAGVSQSPSNKVTEKGKDVELRCDPISGHTALYWYRQSLGQGLEFLIYFQGNSAPDKSGLPSDRFSAERTGGSVSTLTIQRTQQEDSAVYLCASTRDSHTKNIQYFGAGTRLSVL.

This chain uses TRBV27 with TRBJ1-1; no firm D call. The CDR3 is 16 residues long. V was pared by 5 bases and J by 1 base, with 17 bases between. Germline V CDR1 and CDR2: MNHEY, SMNVEV (reference sequence). The CDR3, as DNA: TGTGCCAGCAGTCTATTCCGCGGGCCCGAGAACACTGAAGCTTTCTTT. This sequence encodes CASSLFRGPENTEAFF.

The chain couples TRBV29-1 to TRBJ1-5; TRBD1 aligns across 10 bases. This CDR3 has 19 residues. V gave up 3 bases and J gave up 0 bases; unmatched junction bases: 14. Per the germline V gene, CDR1 is SQVTM and CDR2 is ANQGSEA. This CDR3 is CSVDCNWDRGPDSNQPQHF. In DNA, the CDR3 is TGCAGCGTTGACTGTAACTGGGACAGGGGACCTGATAGCAATCAGCCCCAGCATTTT.

V gene TRBV29-1 combines with J gene TRBJ1-5; perhaps TRBD1 as D (5 bases). The CDR3 runs 13 residues. With 5 bases removed from V and 7 bases from J, the gap between germline ends came to 15 bases. From germline, CDR1 is SQVTM and CDR2 ANQGSEA. The CDR3 region has the DNA TGCAGCGTTACACAATCCCAGGGCCAGCCCCAGCATTTT. This codes for CSVTQSQGQPQHF.

The chain is built from TRBV27 and TRBJ1-3, with TRBD1 as a possible D gene (6 bases). V shed 6 bases and J shed 0 bases, with 6 bases lying between them. This CDR3 has 13 residues. Germline CDR1 MNHEY, CDR2 SMNVEV (reference sequence). In DNA, the CDR3 is TGTGCCAGCAGGGACAGCTCTGGAAACACCATATATTTT. Translating gives CASRDSSGNTIYF.

This chain uses TRBV18 with TRBJ2-5, with D tentatively TRBD2 (7 bases). The germline V gene has CDR1 KGHSH and CDR2 LQKENI. The CDR3 spans 15 residues. V was shortened by 3 bases and J by 3 bases, with 14 bases between the two germline ends. As DNA, the CDR3 is TGTGCCAGCTCACCGGGGGGGGCTGGGGAAGAGACCCAGTACTTC. Its translation: CASSPGGAGEETQYF.

The CDR3 coding sequence is TGTGCCAGCAGCATAAAAAGCGGGGACACTGAAGCTTTCTTT. Translation: CASSIKSGDTEAFF. The gene calls are TRBV7-9 and TRBJ1-1; no firm D call. The V gene's germline CDR1 is SEHNR and CDR2 FQNEAQ (reference sequence). V was trimmed by 5 bases and J by 3 bases, leaving 13 bases between them. This CDR3 contains 14 residues.

The V and J genes are TRBV7-8 and TRBJ2-5; 10 positions agree with TRBD1. The CDR3 has 21 amino acids. Trimming cost V 4 bases and J 2 bases; bases outside gene matches: 22. Germline lookup yields CDR1 SGHVS and CDR2 FQNEAQ. The DNA for the CDR3 is TGTGCCAGCAGCTCACCCCGGGGACAGGGGAGGTTATTCCGTCCACAAGAGACCCAGTACTTC. Translation gives CASSSPRGQGRLFRPQETQYF.

This sequence joins TRBV28 and TRBJ1-2; the D is unclear. With 4 bases removed from V and 1 base from J, the gap between germline ends came to 10 bases. The CDR3 spans 14 residues. Germline lookup yields CDR1 MDHEN and CDR2 SYDVKM. CDR3 in DNA: TGTGCCAGCAGTTCCCCCCCCCTTAACTATGGCTACACCTTC. Translated: CASSSPPLNYGYTF.

V gene TRBV4-3 combines with J gene TRBJ2-7, with TRBD2 as a possible D gene (6 bases). Germline V gives CDR1 LGHNA, CDR2 YSLEER. This CDR3 contains 17 residues. Trimming stripped 0 bases from V and 2 bases from J, with 17 bases between. The CDR3 region is CASSQDPGTVPTYEQYF. The CDR3 DNA reads as TGCGCCAGCAGCCAAGATCCCGGGACTGTTCCAACCTACGAGCAGTACTTC.

This rearrangement joins TRBV30 to TRBJ2-5; 9 bases agree with TRBD1. The CDR3 runs to 15 residues. The J segment lost 5 bases and the V segment lost 0 bases, leaving 7 bases of the junction unmatched. CDR1 is GTSNPN and CDR2 is SVGIG in the germline V gene (reference sequence). CDR3 sequence (DNA): TGTGCCTGGAGTGTGGGCCGGGACAGGGCTGAGACCCAGTACTTC. Translation: CAWSVGRDRAETQYF.

J is TRBJ2-3 and V is TRBV7-2; 10 bases are shared with TRBD2. Per the germline V gene, CDR1 is SGHTA and CDR2 is FQGNSA. The CDR3 consists of 15 residues. V gave up 5 bases and J gave up 5 bases; unmatched junction bases: 7. For the CDR3, the DNA is TGTGCCAGCAGCGTAGGGACTAGCGCGGAAGATACGCAGTATTTT. It yields the protein CASSVGTSAEDTQYF.

This clone was seen only once. The chain employs TRBV7-2 and TRBJ2-3; TRBD2 agrees at 9 bases. The CDR3 extends over 16 amino acids. Trimming removed 7 bases from V and 1 base from J; junction bases left unmatched: 9. In germline, CDR1 is SGHTA, CDR2 FQGNSA. CDR3 nucleotide sequence: TGTGCCAGCAACTCCCAGCGGGGGGCAGGCACAGATACGCAGTATTTT. Encoded protein: CASNSQRGAGTDTQYF.

The chain carries TRBV6-5 and TRBJ2-5, with TRBD2 matching over 11 bases. The CDR3 has 16 amino acids. Germline V gene data show CDR1 as MNHEY and CDR2 as SVGAGI. V lost 2 bases and J lost 4; bases outside the gene matches: 6. The CDR3 region is CASSYLSLAGGETQYF. The DNA of the CDR3 is TGTGCCAGCAGTTACCTCAGTCTAGCGGGAGGAGAGACCCAGTACTTC.

This sequence joins TRBV7-2 and TRBJ1-6; D unresolved. The CDR3 length is 14 residues. The germline V and J ends were trimmed by 2 bases and 5 bases, with 7 bases remaining between them. Looked up from germline, CDR1 is SGHTA and CDR2 is FQGNSA. The CDR3 loop is CASSLLRNNSPLHF. The CDR3 DNA reads as TGTGCCAGCAGCTTACTACGAAATAATTCACCCCTCCACTTT.

This clone was recorded only once. The chain carries TRBV6-5 and TRBJ2-1; TRBD1 is a possible D gene (6 bases). CDR3 length equals 14 residues. Trimming removed 8 bases at V and 6 bases at J, with 17 bases between. Germline V CDR1 and CDR2: MNHEY, SVGAGI. The CDR3 sequence: CASGGRDNINEQFF. The CDR3 nucleotides read TGTGCCAGCGGAGGTCGGGACAACATCAATGAGCAGTTCTTC.

The V gene is TRBV10-3, the J gene TRBJ1-6, with TRBD1 matching over 7 bases. The CDR3 consists of 14 residues. Germline V lookup: CDR1 ENHRY, CDR2 SYGVKD. V was pared by 10 bases and J by 0 bases, with 3 bases of the junction left unmatched. The DNA for the CDR3 is TGTGCCAGCAGGGGGAGCTCCTATAATTCACCCCTCCACTTT. Amino acid sequence: CASRGSSYNSPLHF.

This clone has only one observation. This chain links TRBV6-5 with TRBJ2-1; 8 nucleotides agree with TRBD1. The trim removed 5 bases at V and 5 bases at J, leaving 5 bases unmatched. Germline CDR1 reads MNHEY; CDR2 reads SVGAGI. The length of the CDR3 is 14 residues. The CDR3 reads CASSTGQGDNEQFF. CDR3 DNA sequence: TGTGCCAGCAGTACAGGACAGGGTGACAATGAGCAGTTCTTC.

This clone was seen once. This chain connects TRBV7-9 to TRBJ2-7; 7 nucleotides line up with TRBD1. The CDR3 runs to 16 residues. After removal of 5 bases from V and 0 bases from J, the junction contained 10 bases not matched to a gene. Germline V gives CDR1 SEHNR, CDR2 FQNEAQ (reference sequence). Here the CDR3 reads CASSPSFRDSSYEQYF. CDR3 in DNA: TGTGCCAGCAGCCCGAGTTTCCGGGACAGCTCCTACGAGCAGTACTTC.

This chain connects TRBV4-1 to TRBJ1-2, with 9 bases identical to TRBD1. CDR3 length equals 15 residues. Trimming took 3 bases from V and 2 from J; bases not matched to a gene: 4. CDR1 MGHRA and CDR2 YSYEKL come from the germline V gene. The CDR3 loop reads CASSQGTGINYGYTF. In DNA, the CDR3 is TGCGCCAGCAGCCAGGGGACAGGGATAAACTATGGCTACACCTTC.

The V gene is TRBV7-2, the J gene TRBJ1-1; tentatively, D is TRBD1 (6 bases). The CDR3 runs 12 residues. V was cut by 3 bases and J by 10 bases, with 12 bases left in between. Germline values: CDR1 SGHTA, CDR2 FQGNSA. The CDR3 DNA is TGTGCCAGCAGCTTGGGGGGGGCTGTAGCTTTCTTT. It yields the protein CASSLGGAVAFF. The full variable domain, with the rest looked up from reference TRBV7-2 and TRBJ1-1, is GAGVSQSPSNKVTEKGKDVELRCDPISGHTALYWYRQSLGQGLEFLIYFQGNSAPDKSGLPSDRFSAERTGGSVSTLTIQRTQQEDSAVYLCASSLGGAVAFFGQGTRLTVV.